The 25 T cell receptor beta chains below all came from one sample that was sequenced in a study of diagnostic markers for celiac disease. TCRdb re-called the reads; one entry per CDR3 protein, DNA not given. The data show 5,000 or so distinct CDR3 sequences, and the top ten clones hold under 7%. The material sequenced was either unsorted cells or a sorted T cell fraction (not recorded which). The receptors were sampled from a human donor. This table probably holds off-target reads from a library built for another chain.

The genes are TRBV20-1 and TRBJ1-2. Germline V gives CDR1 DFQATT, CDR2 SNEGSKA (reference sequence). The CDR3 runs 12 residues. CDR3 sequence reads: CSARNDNYGYTF.

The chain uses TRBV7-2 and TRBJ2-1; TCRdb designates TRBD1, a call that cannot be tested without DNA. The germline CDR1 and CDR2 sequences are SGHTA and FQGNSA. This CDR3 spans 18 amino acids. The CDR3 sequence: CASSWGVSLTLVNNEQFF.

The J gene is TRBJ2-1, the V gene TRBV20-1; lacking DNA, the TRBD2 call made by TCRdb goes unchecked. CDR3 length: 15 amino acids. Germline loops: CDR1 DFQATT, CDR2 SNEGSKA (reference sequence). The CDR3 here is CSAGRSGGYSNEQFF.

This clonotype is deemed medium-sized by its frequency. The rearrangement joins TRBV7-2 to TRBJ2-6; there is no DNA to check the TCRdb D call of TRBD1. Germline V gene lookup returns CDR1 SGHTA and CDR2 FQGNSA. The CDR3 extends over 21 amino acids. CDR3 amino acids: CASSFRRTGQGGISGANVLTF.

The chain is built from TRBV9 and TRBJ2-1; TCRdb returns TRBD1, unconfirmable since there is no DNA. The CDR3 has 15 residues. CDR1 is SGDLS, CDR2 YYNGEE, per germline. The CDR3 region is CASSAGERSYNEQFF.

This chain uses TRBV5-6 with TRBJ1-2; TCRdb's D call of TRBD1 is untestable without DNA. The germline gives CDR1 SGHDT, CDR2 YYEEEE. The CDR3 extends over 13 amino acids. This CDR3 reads CASRLGQGYGYTF.

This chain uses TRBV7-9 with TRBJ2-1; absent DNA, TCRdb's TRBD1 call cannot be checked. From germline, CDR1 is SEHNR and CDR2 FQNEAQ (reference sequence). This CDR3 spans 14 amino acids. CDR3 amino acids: CASSLVSQYNEQFF.

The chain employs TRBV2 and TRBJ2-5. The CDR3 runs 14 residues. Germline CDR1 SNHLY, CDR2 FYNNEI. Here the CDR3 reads CASSEGNRQETQYF. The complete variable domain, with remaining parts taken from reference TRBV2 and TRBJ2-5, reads EPEVTQTPSHQVTQMGQEVILRCVPISNHLYFYWYRQILGQKVEFLVSFYNNEISEKSEIFDDQFSVERPDGSNFTLKIRSTKLEDSAMYFCASSEGNRQETQYFGPGTRLLVL.

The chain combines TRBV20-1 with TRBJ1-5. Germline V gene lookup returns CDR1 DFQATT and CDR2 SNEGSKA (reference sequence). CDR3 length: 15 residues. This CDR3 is CSAPRPPDSNQPQHF.

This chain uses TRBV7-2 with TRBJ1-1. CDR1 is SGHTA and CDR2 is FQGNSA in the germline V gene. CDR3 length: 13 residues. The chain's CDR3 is CASSAWVDTEAFF.

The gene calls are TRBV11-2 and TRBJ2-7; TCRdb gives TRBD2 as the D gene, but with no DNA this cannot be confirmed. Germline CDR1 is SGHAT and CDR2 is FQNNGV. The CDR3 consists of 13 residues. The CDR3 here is CASSAGTPAREYF.

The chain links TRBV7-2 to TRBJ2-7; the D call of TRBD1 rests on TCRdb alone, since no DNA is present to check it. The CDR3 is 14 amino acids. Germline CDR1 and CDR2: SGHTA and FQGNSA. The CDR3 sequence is CASSPRAGGNEQYF.

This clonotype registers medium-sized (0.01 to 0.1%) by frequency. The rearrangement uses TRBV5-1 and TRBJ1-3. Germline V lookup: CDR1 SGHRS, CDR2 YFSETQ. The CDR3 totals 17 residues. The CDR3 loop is CASSLGGRGRAGNTIYF.

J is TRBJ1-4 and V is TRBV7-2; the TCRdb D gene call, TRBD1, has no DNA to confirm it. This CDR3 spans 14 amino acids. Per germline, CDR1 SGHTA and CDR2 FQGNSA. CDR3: CASSPGFANEKLFF.

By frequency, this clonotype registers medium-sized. The CDR3 loop reads CASSLGTLNTGELFF. The gene calls are TRBV7-2 and TRBJ2-2; with no DNA, the TCRdb D assignment of TRBD2 cannot be verified. This CDR3 has 15 residues. Germline V gene lookup returns CDR1 SGHTA and CDR2 FQGNSA.

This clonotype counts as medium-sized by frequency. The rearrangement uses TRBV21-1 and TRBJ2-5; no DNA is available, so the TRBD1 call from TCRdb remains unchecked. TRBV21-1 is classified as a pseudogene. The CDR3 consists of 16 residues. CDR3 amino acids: CASSIGSGQGKETQYF.

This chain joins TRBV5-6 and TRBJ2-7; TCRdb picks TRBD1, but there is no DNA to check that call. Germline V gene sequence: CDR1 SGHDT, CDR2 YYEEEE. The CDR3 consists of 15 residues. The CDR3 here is CASSLSGQGSYEQYF.

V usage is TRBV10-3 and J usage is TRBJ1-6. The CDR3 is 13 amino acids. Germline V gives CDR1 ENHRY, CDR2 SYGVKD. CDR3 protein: CAISAEIGSPLHF.

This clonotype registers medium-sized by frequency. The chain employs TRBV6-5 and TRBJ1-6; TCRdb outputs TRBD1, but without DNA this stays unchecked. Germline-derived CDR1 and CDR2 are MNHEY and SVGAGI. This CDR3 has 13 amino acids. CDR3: CASSQGVVSPLHF.

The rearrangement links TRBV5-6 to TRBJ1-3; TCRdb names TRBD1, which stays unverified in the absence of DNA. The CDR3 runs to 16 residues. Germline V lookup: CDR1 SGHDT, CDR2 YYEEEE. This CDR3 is CASSLRQEYSGNTIYF.

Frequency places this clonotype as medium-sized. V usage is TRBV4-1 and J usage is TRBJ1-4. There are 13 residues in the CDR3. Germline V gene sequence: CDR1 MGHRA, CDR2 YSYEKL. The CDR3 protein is CASSQETEEKLFF.

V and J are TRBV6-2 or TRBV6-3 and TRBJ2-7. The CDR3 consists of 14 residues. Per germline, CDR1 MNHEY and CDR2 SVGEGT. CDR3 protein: CASSYGRSSYEQYF.

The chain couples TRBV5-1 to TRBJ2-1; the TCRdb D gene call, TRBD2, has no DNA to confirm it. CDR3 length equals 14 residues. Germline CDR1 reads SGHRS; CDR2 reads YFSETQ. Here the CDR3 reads CASSPQLVYNEQFF.

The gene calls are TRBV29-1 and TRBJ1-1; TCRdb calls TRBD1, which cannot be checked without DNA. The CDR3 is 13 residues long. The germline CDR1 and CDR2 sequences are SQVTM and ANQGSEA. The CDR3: CSARQGVNTEAFF.

CDR3 protein: CASSYPGDGYTF. The chain carries TRBV12-3 or TRBV12-4 and TRBJ1-2; the D call of TRBD1 rests on TCRdb alone, since no DNA is present to check it. CDR3 length: 12 amino acids.